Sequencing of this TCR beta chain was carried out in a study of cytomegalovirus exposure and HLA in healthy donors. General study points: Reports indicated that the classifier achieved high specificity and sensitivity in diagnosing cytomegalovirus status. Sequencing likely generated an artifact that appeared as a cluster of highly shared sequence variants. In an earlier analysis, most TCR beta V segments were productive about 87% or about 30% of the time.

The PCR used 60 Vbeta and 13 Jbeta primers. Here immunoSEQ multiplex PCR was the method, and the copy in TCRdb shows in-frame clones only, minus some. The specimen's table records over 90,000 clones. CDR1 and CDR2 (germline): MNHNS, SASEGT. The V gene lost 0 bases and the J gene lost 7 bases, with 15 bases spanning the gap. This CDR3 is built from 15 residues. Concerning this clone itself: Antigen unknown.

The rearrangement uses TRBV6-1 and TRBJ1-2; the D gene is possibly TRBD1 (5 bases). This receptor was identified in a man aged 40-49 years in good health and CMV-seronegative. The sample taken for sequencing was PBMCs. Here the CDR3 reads CASSEAGLPTVGYTF. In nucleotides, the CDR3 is TGTGCCAGCAGTGAAGCGGGACTCCCGACGGTTGGCTACACCTTC.